This is a list of T cell receptor beta chains from one sample in a study of cytomegalovirus exposure and HLA in healthy donors. Profiling relied on immunoSEQ multiplex PCR, and the TCRdb table lists in-frame clones only, not all of them. The sample includes under 130,000 clones, approximately 70% seen only once; the top ten take roughly 10%. The material sequenced was PBMCs. The source of these receptors is a man aged 40-55 years in good health and CMV-seropositive. Each CDR3 is given with its conserved first and last residue. The order of the fields is clone size, V gene, J gene, D gene, CDR3 protein, CDR3 DNA. A D gene is named only where the DNA matches it firmly. Clone size, where shown, is once, few, many, or a class for clones that have expanded.

size: .; V: TRBV5-6; J: TRBJ2-7; D: TRBD2; CDR3: CASSLEEPSGSYEQYF; DNA: TGTGCCAGCAGCTTGGAGGAGCCTAGCGGGAGCTACGAGCAGTACTTC
size: .; V: TRBV5-6; J: TRBJ2-7; D: .; CDR3: CASSSGGAGEQYF; DNA: TGTGCCAGCAGCTCCGGAGGGGCAGGCGAGCAGTACTTC
size: .; V: TRBV10-3; J: TRBJ2-3; D: TRBD2; CDR3: CAIRAGGTDTQYF; DNA: TGTGCCATCAGAGCGGGAGGAACAGATACGCAGTATTTT
size: .; V: TRBV2; J: TRBJ2-1; D: .; CDR3: CAVATSSYNEQFF; DNA: TGTGCCGTGGCGACTAGCTCCTACAATGAGCAGTTCTTC
size: few; V: TRBV5-6; J: TRBJ2-7; D: .; CDR3: CASSLGRWGRSYEQYF; DNA: TGTGCCAGCAGCTTGGGACGGTGGGGCCGATCCTACGAGCAGTACTTC
size: .; V: TRBV6-1; J: TRBJ1-3; D: TRBD1; CDR3: CASSVWDRAGNTIYF; DNA: TGTGCCAGCAGTGTATGGGACAGGGCTGGAAACACCATATATTTT
size: .; V: TRBV6-6; J: TRBJ1-5; D: .; CDR3: CASGGGQPQHF; DNA: TGTGCCAGCGGGGGGGGTCAGCCCCAGCATTTT
size: .; V: TRBV6-1; J: TRBJ1-3; D: .; CDR3: CASSESGVSGNTIYF; DNA: TGTGCCAGCAGTGAATCGGGGGTCTCTGGAAACACCATATATTTT
size: .; V: TRBV30; J: TRBJ2-1; D: TRBD2; CDR3: CAWRGLARNEQFF; DNA: TGTGCCTGGAGGGGACTAGCGAGAAATGAGCAGTTCTTC
size: .; V: TRBV27; J: TRBJ2-1; D: TRBD2; CDR3: CASSLFLAGLYNEQFF; DNA: TGTGCCAGCAGTTTATTCCTAGCGGGACTCTACAATGAGCAGTTCTTC
size: .; V: TRBV6-5; J: TRBJ1-6; D: TRBD1; CDR3: CATGRTGVNSPLHF; DNA: TGTGCCACCGGAAGGACAGGGGTTAATTCACCCCTCCACTTT
size: .; V: TRBV15; J: TRBJ2-6; D: TRBD1; CDR3: CATKGQHPGANVLTF; DNA: TGTGCCACAAAGGGACAGCACCCTGGGGCCAACGTCCTGACTTTC
size: .; V: TRBV9; J: TRBJ2-5; D: TRBD2; CDR3: CASSPTVRTRTSSETQYF; DNA: TGTGCCAGCAGCCCAACGGTCCGCACTCGGACTAGCTCAGAGACCCAGTACTTC
size: .; V: TRBV4-3; J: TRBJ1-4; D: TRBD1; CDR3: CASSQDIQAGTGFEKLFF; DNA: TGCGCCAGCAGCCAAGATATTCAGGCCGGGACAGGATTTGAAAAACTGTTTTTT
size: few; V: TRBV28; J: TRBJ2-1; D: TRBD2; CDR3: CASSTSGSTNEQFF; DNA: TGTGCCAGCAGTACTAGCGGGAGTACCAATGAGCAGTTCTTC
size: .; V: TRBV5-6; J: TRBJ1-4; D: TRBD1; CDR3: CASSWATGATNEKLFF; DNA: TGTGCCAGCAGCTGGGCGACAGGGGCCACTAATGAAAAACTGTTTTTT
size: .; V: TRBV27; J: TRBJ2-1; D: .; CDR3: CASSRGAYSYNEQFF; DNA: TGTGCCAGCAGCAGGGGCGCCTATTCCTACAATGAGCAGTTCTTC
size: few; V: TRBV7-9; J: TRBJ2-7; D: TRBD1; CDR3: CASSLSRGPGEQYF; DNA: TGTGCCAGCAGCTTGTCCAGGGGGCCGGGCGAGCAGTACTTC
size: .; V: TRBV11-3; J: TRBJ2-3; D: TRBD2; CDR3: CASSFDSGSSDTQYF; DNA: TGTGCCAGCAGCTTCGATAGCGGGAGTTCAGATACGCAGTATTTT
size: .; V: TRBV19; J: TRBJ2-2; D: TRBD1; CDR3: CASSLGTAMNTGELFF; DNA: TGTGCCAGTAGTCTGGGGACAGCAATGAACACCGGGGAGCTGTTTTTT
size: .; V: TRBV27; J: TRBJ1-1; D: .; CDR3: CASSLRGGNTEAFF; DNA: TGTGCCAGCAGTTTGCGGGGGGGAAACACTGAAGCTTTCTTT
size: .; V: TRBV10-2; J: TRBJ2-5; D: .; CDR3: CASSETGPSETQYF; DNA: TGCGCCAGCAGTGAGACAGGGCCCTCTGAGACCCAGTACTTC
size: .; V: TRBV5-4; J: TRBJ2-3; D: .; CDR3: CASSLYPSTDTQYF; DNA: TGTGCCAGCAGCTTGTATCCTAGCACAGATACGCAGTATTTT
size: .; V: TRBV11-1; J: TRBJ2-7; D: .; CDR3: CASRSLNRSSSYEQYF; DNA: TGTGCCAGCAGGTCACTAAACCGCTCGTCCTCCTACGAGCAGTACTTC
size: .; V: TRBV10-3; J: TRBJ1-2; D: TRBD1; CDR3: CAISGDRDLEHYGYTF; DNA: TGTGCCATCAGTGGGGACAGGGACCTTGAACACTATGGCTACACCTTC
size: .; V: TRBV10-3; J: TRBJ2-3; D: .; CDR3: CATMAGDTQYF; DNA: TGTGCCACTATGGCGGGGGATACGCAGTATTTT
size: .; V: TRBV9; J: TRBJ2-3; D: TRBD2; CDR3: CASSPIGASGTDTQYF; DNA: TGTGCCAGCAGTCCAATTGGGGCTAGCGGGACAGATACGCAGTATTTT
size: .; V: TRBV27; J: TRBJ2-7; D: .; CDR3: CASSQGYEQYF; DNA: TGTGCCAGCAGTCAGGGGTACGAGCAGTACTTC
size: .; V: TRBV4-3; J: TRBJ1-2; D: .; CDR3: CASSPKPQNYGYTF; DNA: TGCGCCAGCAGCCCGAAACCACAGAACTATGGCTACACCTTC